This passage covers 27 T cell receptor beta chains from one sample sequenced in a study of cytomegalovirus exposure and HLA in healthy donors. The PCR used 60 Vbeta and 13 Jbeta primers. Sequencing used immunoSEQ multiplex PCR; TCRdb keeps in-frame clones, though not all of them. The profile covers around 250,000 clones, with about 80% appearing a single time and about 7.5% taken by the ten largest. The sample taken for sequencing was PBMCs. The receptor set was obtained from an older woman in good health and CMV-seropositive.

The V call is TRBV4-1, the J call TRBJ2-1; TRBD2 might be the D (5 bases). V lost 4 bases to trimming and J lost 6 bases, with 13 bases between them. Germline CDR1 MGHRA, CDR2 YSYEKL. This CDR3 contains 14 residues. This CDR3 reads CASSLVGAANEQFF. The CDR3 DNA follows: TGCGCCAGCAGCCTCGTGGGAGCCGCCAATGAGCAGTTCTTC.

The gene calls are TRBV5-4 and TRBJ1-1; a possible D gene is TRBD1 (6 bases). V was clipped by 4 bases and J by 5 bases, with 15 bases between them. CDR3 length equals 14 residues. Germline loops: CDR1 SGHNT, CDR2 YYREEE (reference sequence). The CDR3 sequence: CASSLNRVWTEAFF. The DNA of the CDR3 is TGTGCCAGCAGCCTAAACAGGGTTTGGACTGAAGCTTTCTTT.

This chain joins TRBV6-1 and TRBJ1-2; D gene unclear. Trimming took off 2 bases at V and 3 bases at J, with 7 bases between the two ends. The length of the CDR3 is 13 residues. CDR1 is MNHNS, CDR2 SASEGT, per germline. This CDR3 is CASSELADYGYTF. CDR3 nucleotides: TGTGCCAGCAGTGAATTGGCTGACTATGGCTACACCTTC.

V and J are TRBV12-2 and TRBJ2-5; the tabulated D call, TRBD1, remains unverified against the DNA. TRBV12-2 is reported as a pseudogene. The CDR3 runs 17 residues. CDR3 sequence (DNA): TGTGCAAGTCGCTTACCCTCCGTCCAGGCCCTTGAAGAGACCCAGTACTTC. This encodes CASRLPSVQALEETQYF.

V and J are TRBV18 and TRBJ2-1; 11 bases fit TRBD2. The CDR3 spans 17 residues. Trimming at V came to 5 bases and at J to 5 bases, leaving 11 bases not matched to a gene. Germline V gene lookup returns CDR1 KGHSH and CDR2 LQKENI. In nucleotides, the CDR3 is TGTGCCAGCTCAATGGTTAGCGGGAGGGCCGGTAACAATGAGCAGTTCTTC. Encoded protein: CASSMVSGRAGNNEQFF.

This clone was seen just once. The V call is TRBV11-2, the J call TRBJ2-2; D is undetermined. The CDR3 contains 12 residues. Trimming stripped 5 bases from V and 1 base from J, with 2 bases between. Germline CDR1 reads SGHAT; CDR2 reads FQNNGV. CDR3 in DNA: TGTGCCAGCAGCCGGAACACCGGGGAGCTGTTTTTT. As protein: CASSRNTGELFF.

The rearrangement links TRBV10-1 to TRBJ2-5; 11 bases are shared with TRBD1. CDR3 length equals 17 residues. The germline V gene has CDR1 WNHNN and CDR2 SYGVQD (reference sequence). V shed 6 bases and J 5 bases; nucleotides not matched to a gene: 14. The CDR3 sequence: CASSDNRDRGMRETQYF. For the CDR3, the DNA is TGCGCCAGCAGCGACAACCGGGACAGGGGGATGCGGGAGACCCAGTACTTC.

The chain is built from TRBV27 and TRBJ2-5; 12 bases are a match to TRBD2. This CDR3 is 15 amino acids long. Germline values: CDR1 MNHEY, CDR2 SMNVEV (reference sequence). The V gene end was trimmed by 5 bases and the J gene end by 5 bases; junction bases not matched to a gene: 6. CDR3 in amino acids: CASSASGRAWETQYF. The CDR3, as DNA: TGTGCCAGCAGTGCTAGCGGGAGGGCTTGGGAGACCCAGTACTTC.

This chain links TRBV5-5 with TRBJ1-5; 7 positions agree with TRBD1. V was clipped by 4 bases and J by 1 base; unmatched bases: 8. Germline loops: CDR1 SGHKS, CDR2 YYEKEE (reference sequence). The length of the CDR3 is 16 residues. DNA for the CDR3: TGTGCCAGCAGCCTATCGGGACAGCTGAGCAATCAGCCCCAGCATTTT. This translates into CASSLSGQLSNQPQHF.

This chain connects TRBV15 to TRBJ2-7; 8 nucleotides align to TRBD1. Germline V gene sequence: CDR1 LNHNV, CDR2 YYDKDF (reference sequence). This CDR3 is 15 amino acids long. Trimming removed 3 bases from V and 1 base from J; junction bases left unmatched: 5. The CDR3 DNA sequence: TGTGCCACCAGCAGCGGACAGGGAAGGTCCTACGAGCAGTACTTC. Translating it yields CATSSGQGRSYEQYF.

This chain uses TRBV5-5 with TRBJ2-1; 10 bases map to TRBD2. J was trimmed by 4 bases and V by 0 bases; bases with no gene match: 7. There are 17 residues in the CDR3. CDR1 is SGHKS and CDR2 is YYEKEE in the germline V gene (reference sequence). The CDR3 bases are TGTGCCAGCAGCTTGGAGCCTACTAGCGGGGCTTACAATGAGCAGTTCTTC. It is translated as CASSLEPTSGAYNEQFF.

This clone was detected only a few times. This rearrangement joins TRBV28 to TRBJ2-6; TRBD2 matches at 7 bases. V was clipped by 6 bases and J by 3 bases; unmatched bases: 8. CDR1 and CDR2 from the germline V gene are MDHEN and SYDVKM. The CDR3 loop spans 16 amino acids. The CDR3 is CASSRLALSGANVLTF. Here the CDR3 DNA reads TGTGCCAGCAGCCGACTAGCCCTAAGTGGGGCCAACGTCCTGACTTTC.

V is TRBV27 and J is TRBJ1-1; weak D call: TRBD1 (5 bases). CDR3 length: 14 residues. Germline CDR1 MNHEY, CDR2 SMNVEV (reference sequence). V was trimmed by 0 bases and J by 6 bases, leaving 11 bases between them. In nucleotides, the CDR3 is TGTGCCAGCAGTTTATCGCCAGGGAGGGCTGAAGCTTTCTTT. Translating it yields CASSLSPGRAEAFF.

V is TRBV5-1 and J is TRBJ2-3, with D tentatively TRBD2 (6 bases). V lost 4 bases and J 4 bases, leaving 16 bases between the germline ends. Germline-derived CDR1 and CDR2 are SGHRS and YFSETQ. This CDR3 region has 15 residues. The CDR3 sequence: CASSQEAQRADTQYF. The CDR3 DNA is TGCGCCAGCAGCCAGGAGGCACAGCGGGCAGATACGCAGTATTTT.

This clone has ten or more counts. This chain uses TRBV5-5 with TRBJ2-1, with 8 nucleotides matching TRBD2. The CDR3 runs 15 residues. V was pared by 4 bases and J by 9 bases, with 12 bases of the junction left unmatched. Germline CDR1 reads SGHKS; CDR2 reads YYEKEE (reference sequence). This CDR3 is CASSTTSLGTSEQFF. The CDR3 DNA is TGTGCCAGCAGCACGACTAGTCTCGGGACTAGTGAGCAGTTCTTC.

The V and J genes are TRBV28 and TRBJ2-7, with D unresolved. Germline V CDR1 and CDR2: MDHEN, SYDVKM. Trimming pared 4 bases from V and 0 bases from J, leaving 10 bases between. The CDR3 has 14 amino acids. The CDR3 region is CASSSSPLSYEQYF. CDR3 bases: TGTGCCAGCAGTTCGAGCCCACTCTCCTACGAGCAGTACTTC.

The chain employs TRBV12-5 and TRBJ1-3, with D perhaps TRBD1 (5 bases). The V end was cut by 3 bases, the J end by 1 base, with 7 bases between. This CDR3 is 14 amino acids long. Germline V lookup: CDR1 LGHNT, CDR2 FRNRAP. CDR3 amino acids: CASGLSGSGNTIYF. DNA for the CDR3: TGTGCTAGTGGTTTATCAGGGTCTGGAAACACCATATATTTT.

V usage is TRBV28 and J usage is TRBJ2-2; TRBD1 might be the D (6 bases). CDR3 length: 14 residues. In germline, CDR1 is MDHEN, CDR2 SYDVKM. Trimming removed 4 bases at V and 6 bases at J, with 12 bases between. CDR3 nucleotide sequence: TGTGCCAGCAGTTCCCAGAGGGGGTCCGGGGAGCTGTTTTTT. It translates to CASSSQRGSGELFF.

The chain joins TRBV28 to TRBJ2-4, with TRBD1 matching 11 bases. This CDR3 has 17 residues. Germline values: CDR1 MDHEN, CDR2 SYDVKM. Unmatched junction bases numbered 8, after V lost 6 bases and J lost 1 base. The CDR3 DNA follows: TGTGCCAGCAGAGGACAGGGGGCGGTTTGGGCCAAAAACATTCAGTACTTC. Protein product: CASRGQGAVWAKNIQYF.

V and J are TRBV13 and TRBJ2-1; TRBD2 matches at 8 bases. Germline loops: CDR1 PRHDT, CDR2 FYEKMQ (reference sequence). The V and J ends lost 1 base and 5 bases, in that order; junction bases with no gene match: 7. The CDR3 spans 16 residues. CDR3 in DNA: TGTGCCAGCAGCTTAGTAACTAGCGGCCCCAACAATGAGCAGTTCTTC. Amino acids: CASSLVTSGPNNEQFF.

The chain recombines TRBV15 with TRBJ1-5, with D possibly being TRBD1 (6 bases). CDR3 length: 19 amino acids. V lost 0 bases and J lost 1, with 19 bases in between. Germline CDR1 and CDR2: LNHNV and YYDKDF (reference sequence). CDR3 protein: CATSRDWGGPLGSNQPQHF. The CDR3 DNA follows: TGTGCCACCAGCAGAGATTGGGGGGGGCCCCTGGGCAGCAATCAGCCCCAGCATTTT.

This clone was observed a handful of times. The rearrangement joins TRBV7-7 to TRBJ2-7, with D unresolved. The CDR3 length is 15 residues. In germline, CDR1 is SSHAT, CDR2 FNYEAQ (reference sequence). V lost 2 bases and J lost 0, with 11 bases in between. CDR3 protein: CASSLSPASSYEQYF. CDR3 in DNA: TGTGCCAGCAGCTTAAGTCCTGCTAGCTCCTACGAGCAGTACTTC.

This chain connects TRBV7-9 to TRBJ2-1; 10 nucleotides agree with TRBD2. V was clipped by 5 bases and J by 14 bases; unmatched bases: 12. This CDR3 comprises 14 residues. Germline loops: CDR1 SEHNR, CDR2 FQNEAQ (reference sequence). The CDR3 reads CASSLGTSESRKFF. The CDR3 DNA sequence: TGTGCCAGCAGCCTTGGGACTAGCGAAAGTCGGAAGTTCTTC.

This clone was counted a few times. The chain has TRBV11-2 and TRBJ1-2; D possibly corresponds to TRBD1 (6 bases). Between the trimmed V and J ends, which lost 3 bases and 4 bases, there was a span of 9 bases. Germline loops: CDR1 SGHAT, CDR2 FQNNGV. This CDR3 is built from 13 residues. CDR3 region: CASSFRGPYGYTF. In nucleotides, the CDR3 is TGTGCCAGCAGCTTCAGGGGCCCCTATGGCTACACCTTC.

V is TRBV7-9 and J is TRBJ2-3; 11 nucleotides align to TRBD2. V lost 5 bases, J lost 6 bases, and 10 bases stayed unmatched. Germline lookup yields CDR1 SEHNR and CDR2 FQNEAQ (reference sequence). The CDR3 runs 16 residues. The CDR3 DNA reads TGTGCCAGCAGCCCAGGGACTAGCGGCCTTTGGGATACGCAGTATTTT. The encoded protein is CASSPGTSGLWDTQYF. The whole variable domain, filled in from reference TRBV7-9 and TRBJ2-3, reads DTGVSQNPRHKITKRGQNVTFRCDPISEHNRLYWYRQTLGQGPEFLTYFQNEAQLEKSRLLSDRFSAERPKGSFSTLEIQRTEQGDSAMYLCASSPGTSGLWDTQYFGPGTRLTVL.

The chain joins TRBV19 to TRBJ2-7; 10 bases map to TRBD1. The V gene end was trimmed by 5 bases and the J gene end by 2 bases; junction bases not matched to a gene: 3. Per germline, CDR1 LNHDA and CDR2 SQIVND (reference sequence). The CDR3 runs to 14 residues. CDR3 loop: CASSSTGGAYEQYF. The CDR3 DNA sequence: TGTGCCAGTAGTTCGACAGGGGGCGCCTACGAGCAGTACTTC.

The chain carries TRBV10-3 and TRBJ2-3, with TRBD2 matching over 9 bases. J lost 0 bases, V lost 7 bases, and 5 bases had no gene match. Germline loops: CDR1 ENHRY, CDR2 SYGVKD. The CDR3 has 15 residues. The CDR3 DNA follows: TGTGCCATCATCTTAGCGGGGGCTAGCACAGATACGCAGTATTTT. Translating gives CAIILAGASTDTQYF.